This T cell receptor (beta chain) appears in the sequencing data of a study of blood T cell repertoires in COVID-19. Study details: Spain, Italy and the United States supplied samples that represented acute and convalescent COVID-19. PBMCs, B-cell-depleted T cells, or T cells provided the cDNA or gDNA that made up the material.

Trimming took off 9 bases at V and 6 bases at J, with 14 bases between the two ends. Germline assignment: CDR1 KGHDR and CDR2 SFDVKD. The CDR3 consists of 12 residues. In the authors' methods: Using reference gene primer amplification, nucleated cell counts were estimated. Method: immunoSEQ multiplex PCR; TCRdb's copy keeps in-frame clones and lacks some. The V and J calls and the clone size are those of that table, but D and trimming were determined from the DNA. The sample has 75,000 to 95,000 clones; around 87% are singletons. The V gene is TRBV24-1, the J gene TRBJ2-7, with a weak D call TRBD1 (5 bases). The sequenced material came from peripheral blood. The receptor was isolated from a human donor in a cohort sampled during active COVID-19. CDR3 bases: TGTGCCACCGGAGACCCCCAGGGCGAGCAGTACTTC. Its protein product is CATGDPQGEQYF.